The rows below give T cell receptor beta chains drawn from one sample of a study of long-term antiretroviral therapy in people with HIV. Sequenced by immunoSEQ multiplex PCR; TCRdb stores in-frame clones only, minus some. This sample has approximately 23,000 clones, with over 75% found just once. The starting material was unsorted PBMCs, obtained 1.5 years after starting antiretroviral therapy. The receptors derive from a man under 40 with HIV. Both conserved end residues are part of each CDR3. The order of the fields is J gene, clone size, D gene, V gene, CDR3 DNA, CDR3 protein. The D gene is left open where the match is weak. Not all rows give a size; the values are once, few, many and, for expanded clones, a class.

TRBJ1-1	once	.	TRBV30	TGTGCCTGGAGTGAGATCCCACAGGGAAGCACTGAAGCTTTCTTT	CAWSEIPQGSTEAFF
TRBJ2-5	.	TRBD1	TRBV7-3	TGTGCCAGCAGCTTTATTCGGGACAGAGAAAAAGAGACCCAGTACTTC	CASSFIRDREKETQYF
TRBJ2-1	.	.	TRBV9	TGTGCCAGCAGCGTATGGGTGGTTGGAAATGAGCAGTTCTTC	CASSVWVVGNEQFF
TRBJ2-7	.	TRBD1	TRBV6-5	TGTGCCAGCAGTTACGGGACAGGGGACTACGAGCAGTACTTC	CASSYGTGDYEQYF
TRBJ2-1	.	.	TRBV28	TGTGCCAGCAGTTCCATAGATTTCCCGGGGTACTACGATGAGCAGTTCTTC	CASSSIDFPGYYDEQFF
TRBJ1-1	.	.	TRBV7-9	TGTGCCAGCAGCTTAGCAAGAGGGCTGGACACTGAAGCTTTCTTT	CASSLARGLDTEAFF
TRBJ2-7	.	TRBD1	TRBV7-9	TGTGCCAGCAGCTCCTCGGGACAGTACTACGAGCAGTACTTC	CASSSSGQYYEQYF
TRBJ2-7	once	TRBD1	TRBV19	TGTGCCAGTAGTACCGGGACAGGGCTTTACGAGCAGTACTTC	CASSTGTGLYEQYF
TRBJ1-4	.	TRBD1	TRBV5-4	TGTGCCAGCAGCTTCGGCGGGACAGGGCAGGAAAAACTGTTTTTT	CASSFGGTGQEKLFF
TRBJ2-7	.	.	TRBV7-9	TGTGCCAGCAGCTTAGCTACTTTCGAGCAGCACTTC	CASSLATFEQHF
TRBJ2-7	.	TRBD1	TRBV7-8	TGTGCCAGCAGCGACAGGGAAGACGGCTACGAGCAGTACTTC	CASSDREDGYEQYF